The T cell receptor beta chain described here comes from a study of beta chain features in type 1 diabetes. The CDR3 runs to 15 residues. Germline CDR1 KGHSH, CDR2 LQKENI. Trimming pared 4 bases from V and 0 bases from J, leaving 10 bases between. Only a few counts were recorded for this clone. Expressed TCRB transcripts were sequenced because the isolated RNA had all been reverse transcribed beforehand. The average read count of naive, central memory and regulatory T cell samples was some 3.9 million. Produced via immunoSEQ multiplex PCR; TCRdb's table is partial and in-frame only. The sample lists about 620,000 clones, around 15% occurring once.

Sequencing was performed on naive CD4+ T cells from blood. This sequence was found in a man aged 18-30 years in good health. The chain combines TRBV18 with TRBJ1-3; D remains unclear. The CDR3 bases are TGTGCCAGCTCACTGACTGATCTCTCTGGAAACACCATATATTTT. The encoded protein is CASSLTDLSGNTIYF.